Detailed here is one T cell receptor (beta chain). As yet, its antigen is unknown. With V trimmed by 3 bases and J by 5 bases, 10 bases remained unmatched. Germline V lookup: CDR1 SGHTA, CDR2 FQGNSA. The CDR3 is 15 residues long. The record originates from a study of cytomegalovirus exposure and HLA in healthy donors. For the study at large: Early release data held 75 million to 100 million unique TCRs from HLA-typed donors.

In the PCR, 60 Vbeta and 13 Jbeta primers were used. The data were produced by immunoSEQ multiplex PCR, yet TCRdb's version contains in-frame clones alone and is incomplete. Of under 300,000 clones listed, 75% to 90% are singletons. Study-level points and caveats: Many donors carried some public TCRs, although rarity characterized most TCR sequences. More clonal expansion characterized HLA-associated TCR beta chains than equally common others in a later analysis.

V and J are TRBV7-2 and TRBJ2-7; 7 nucleotides agree with TRBD2. Sequencing input: PBMCs. The sequence came from a man aged 40-49 years in good health and CMV-seropositive. For the CDR3, the DNA is TGTGCCAGCAGCTTCCGGATGGCGGGAGACCACGAGCAGTACTTC. Translation gives CASSFRMAGDHEQYF.